This T cell receptor (beta chain) was observed in a study of persistence of HIV-infected CD4 T cells. The immunoSEQ assay was version 4, run in survey mode. TCRdb's copy holds only in-frame clones and misses some; the assay was immunoSEQ multiplex PCR. The top ten clones hold 6% to 7% of a sample with under 20,000 clones, around 82% of them seen once. Trimming cost V 3 bases and J 7 bases, with 22 bases left between them. The CDR3 contains 16 residues. CDR1 and CDR2 from the germline V gene are MNHNS and SASEGT. Study-wide results and caveats: Within sorted populations, more oligoclonal TCRs accompanied more oligoclonal proviruses. TCR analyses could not target the rare provirus-carrying CMV-responding cells.

Cells were stimulated with CMV-infected fibroblast lysates at roughly 9.1 ug/mL. CD4+ T cells upregulating both CD40 ligand and CD69 were sorted as responding cells. Donors had CD4+ T cell counts above 400 cells/uL and were CMV-seropositive. Stimulated PBMCs had first been depleted of CD8+ T cells. Worth noting for this clone: The antigen is unknown.

The chain has TRBV6-1 and TRBJ2-7; D tentatively fits TRBD1 or TRBD2 (6 bases each). This TCR came from an adult man with HIV who was CMV-seropositive. Source: CD4+ T cells sorted from PBMCs after roughly 20-hour stimulation, taken from a patient who received antiretroviral therapy. CDR3 coding DNA: TGTGCCAGCAGTGATCGGGCCCTACAGGGTCGGGGGGAGCAGTACTTC. Encoded protein: CASSDRALQGRGEQYF.